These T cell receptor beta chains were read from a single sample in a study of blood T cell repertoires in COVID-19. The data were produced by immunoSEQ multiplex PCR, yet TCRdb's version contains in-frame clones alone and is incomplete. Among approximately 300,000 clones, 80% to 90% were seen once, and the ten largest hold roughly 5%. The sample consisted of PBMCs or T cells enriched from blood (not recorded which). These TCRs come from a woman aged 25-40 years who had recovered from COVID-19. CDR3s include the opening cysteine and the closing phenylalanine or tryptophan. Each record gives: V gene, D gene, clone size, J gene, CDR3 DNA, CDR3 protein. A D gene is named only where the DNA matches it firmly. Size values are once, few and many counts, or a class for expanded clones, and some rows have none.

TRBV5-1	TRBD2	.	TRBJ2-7	TGCGCCAGCAGCTTGGCTCTAGCGGGGGCCGGGGAGCAGTACTTC	CASSLALAGAGEQYF
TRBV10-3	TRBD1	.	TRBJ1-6	TGTGCCATCAGTGAGTCTGGACAGGGGACACCCCTCCACTTT	CAISESGQGTPLHF
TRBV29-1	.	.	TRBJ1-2	TGCAGCGTTGAAGACGAGGTCGGTAACTATGGCTACACCTTC	CSVEDEVGNYGYTF
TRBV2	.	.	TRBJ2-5	TGTGCCAGCAGTGAAGGAAGAGAGAGAGAGACCCAGTACTTC	CASSEGRERETQYF
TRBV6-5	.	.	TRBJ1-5	TGTGCCAGCAGTCCATTCCCCGGTCAGCCCCAGCATTTT	CASSPFPGQPQHF
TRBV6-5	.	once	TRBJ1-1	TGTGCCAGCAGGAACCCCGGAGGCGGGCGCACTGAAGCTTTCTTT	CASRNPGGGRTEAFF
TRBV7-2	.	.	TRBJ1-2	TGTGCCAGCAGACGTGAGGTCCTCGGAAGGGGCTACACCTTC	CASRREVLGRGYTF
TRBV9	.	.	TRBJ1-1	TGTGCCAGCAGCCCCAGAGAGGAGCAGGAAGCTTTCTTT	CASSPREEQEAFF
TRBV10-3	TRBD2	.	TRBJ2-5	TGTGCCATCAGTTTGCGACTAGCGGGGGAGACTGAAGAAGAGACCCAGTACTTC	CAISLRLAGETEEETQYF
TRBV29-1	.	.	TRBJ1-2	TGCAGCGTACGGACAGAGACTAACTATGGCTACACCTTC	CSVRTETNYGYTF
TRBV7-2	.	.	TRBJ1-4	TGTGCCAGCAGCTTAGGGTACTATGAAAAACTGTTTTTT	CASSLGYYEKLFF
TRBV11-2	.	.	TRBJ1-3	TGTGCCAGCAGCTTAGATGGGCCTGGAAACACCATATATTTT	CASSLDGPGNTIYF
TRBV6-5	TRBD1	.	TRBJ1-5	TGTGCCAGCAGGGGGACAGGGTTCAATCAGCCCCAGCATTTT	CASRGTGFNQPQHF
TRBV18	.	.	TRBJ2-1	TGTGCCAGCACTAAAACTGGTCTTGACAATGAGCAGTTCTTC	CASTKTGLDNEQFF
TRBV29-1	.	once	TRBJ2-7	TGCAGCGCCCTGGGCGGGTTCGGGGGAGACGAGCAGTACTTC	CSALGGFGGDEQYF
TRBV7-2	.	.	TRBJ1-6	TGTGCCAGCAGCTTACAGATAACGTATTCACCCCTCCACTTT	CASSLQITYSPLHF
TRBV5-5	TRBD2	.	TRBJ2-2	TGTGCCAGCAGCTTGGCCCCGGGACTAGCGCCGAACACCGGGGAGCTGTTTTTT	CASSLAPGLAPNTGELFF
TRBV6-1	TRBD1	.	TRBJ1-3	TGTGCCAGCAGTGTCTACAGGGGGTCCAGCTCTGGAAACACCATATATTTT	CASSVYRGSSSGNTIYF
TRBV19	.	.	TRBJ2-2	TGTGCCAGTAGTATAAGTACAGCTAACACCGGGGAGCTGTTTTTT	CASSISTANTGELFF
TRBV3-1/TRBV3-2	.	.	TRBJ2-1	TGTGCCAGCAGCCCTTTCTCCTACAATGAGCAGTTCTTC	CASSPFSYNEQFF
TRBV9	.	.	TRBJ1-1	TGTGCCAGCAGCGTAGACCCAGGGTATCGGAACACTGAAGCTTTCTTT	CASSVDPGYRNTEAFF
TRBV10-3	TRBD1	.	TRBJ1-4	TGTGCCATCAGTACGGACAGGTATAATGAAAAACTGTTTTTT	CAISTDRYNEKLFF
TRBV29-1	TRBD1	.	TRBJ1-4	TGCAGCGTTGAAGATGGGACAGCTTTTAACGAAAAACTGTTTTTT	CSVEDGTAFNEKLFF
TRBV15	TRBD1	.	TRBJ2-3	TGTGCCACCAGCAGAGATAGAGGGGGCGGCACAGATACGCAGTATTTT	CATSRDRGGGTDTQYF
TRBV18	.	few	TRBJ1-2	TGTGCCAGCTCACCGGAAAGACAGTTCCACTATGGCTACACCTTC	CASSPERQFHYGYTF
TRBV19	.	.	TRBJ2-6	TGTGCCAGTAGTGGCCGGGACTCTGGGGCCAACGTCCTGACTTTC	CASSGRDSGANVLTF
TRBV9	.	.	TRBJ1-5	TGTGCCAGCAACGAGGTTGGGGCTAGCAATCAGCCCCAGCATTTT	CASNEVGASNQPQHF
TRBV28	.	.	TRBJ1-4	TGTGCCAGCAGTTTACAGGACAGTGCAACTAATGAAAAACTGTTTTTT	CASSLQDSATNEKLFF
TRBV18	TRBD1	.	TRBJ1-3	TGTGCCAGCTCACCGGGACAGATCTCTGGAAACACCATATATTTT	CASSPGQISGNTIYF
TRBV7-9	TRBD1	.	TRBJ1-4	TGTGCCAGCAGCTCCAGGGGGGAGGCAACTAATGAAAAACTGTTTTTT	CASSSRGEATNEKLFF
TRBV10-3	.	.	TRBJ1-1	TGTGCCATCAAGGCAGGGAGGACTGAAGCTTTCTTT	CAIKAGRTEAFF
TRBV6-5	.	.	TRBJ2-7	TGTGCCATCGGGGGGCAGGGACGACACGAGCAGTACTTC	CAIGGQGRHEQYF
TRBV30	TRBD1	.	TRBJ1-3	TGTGCCTGGACGCACAGGGGGGTTTTGGACACCATATATTTT	CAWTHRGVLDTIYF
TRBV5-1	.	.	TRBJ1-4	TGCGCCAGCAGCTTGGCCGGTTCCTTCTCGGTTGCAACTAATGAAAAACTGTTTTTT	CASSLAGSFSVATNEKLFF
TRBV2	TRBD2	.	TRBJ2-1	TGTGCCAGCAGTGATCGGGCTAGCGGGGCGGTTGAGCAGTTCTTC	CASSDRASGAVEQFF
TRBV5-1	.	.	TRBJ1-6	TGCGCCAGCAGGGTGGGGGGGGAGACACCCCTCCACTTT	CASRVGGETPLHF
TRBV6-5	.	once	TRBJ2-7	TGTGCCAGCAGGCCGGGGGGCGCAAGGGGTAGCGGGCAGTACTTC	CASRPGGARGSGQYF
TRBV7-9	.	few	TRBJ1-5	TGTGCCAGCAGCGTCGATATTGGAGATCCGCATTTT	CASSVDIGDPHF
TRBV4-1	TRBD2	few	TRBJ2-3	TGCGCCAGCAGCGGGGGGGAATCTAGCACAGATACGCAGTATTTT	CASSGGESSTDTQYF
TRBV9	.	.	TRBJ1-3	TGTGCCAGCAGCTCAGGGAGGCAGACTTTCTCTGGAAACACCATATATTTT	CASSSGRQTFSGNTIYF
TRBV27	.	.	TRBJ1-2	TGTGCCAGCTCCTCCTCCCCCAGGGTAGGCATGGATGGCTACACCTTC	CASSSSPRVGMDGYTF
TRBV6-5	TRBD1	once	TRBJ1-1	TGTGCCAGCAGTTCACAGGGGGCGAGGGGTACTGAAGCTTTCTTT	CASSSQGARGTEAFF
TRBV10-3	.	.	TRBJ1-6	TGTGCCATCAGGGAAGGAATCGCGGATTCACCCCTCCACTTT	CAIREGIADSPLHF
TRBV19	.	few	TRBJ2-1	TGTGCCAGTAGTATGAGGAGCGGAAACAATGAGCAGTTCTTC	CASSMRSGNNEQFF
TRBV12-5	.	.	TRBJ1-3	TGTGCTAGTGGTTTGGGACGAGACAGGTCCTCTGGAAACACCATATATTTT	CASGLGRDRSSGNTIYF
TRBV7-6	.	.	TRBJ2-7	TGTGCCAGCAGCTTAGAGGCAGGGGCCACCTACGAGCAGTACTTC	CASSLEAGATYEQYF
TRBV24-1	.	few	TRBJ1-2	TGTGCCACCAGTGATACGAGGGTGGCCAACTATGGCTACACCTTC	CATSDTRVANYGYTF
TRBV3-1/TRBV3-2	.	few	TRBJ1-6	TGTGCCAGCGGGACAATAGCCTCACCCCTCCACTTT	CASGTIASPLHF
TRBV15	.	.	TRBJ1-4	TGTGCCACCAGCAGAGTTCGGGGGGCGCGGATACTGATCTCTGAAAAACTGTTTTTT	CATSRVRGARILISEKLFF
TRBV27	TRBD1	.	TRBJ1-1	TGTGCCAGCAGTTTACACCGGGACAGCTCTGAAGCTTTCTTT	CASSLHRDSSEAFF
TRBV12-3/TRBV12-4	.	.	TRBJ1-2	TGTGCCAGCAGTTTGAACCGGGTCGGCTACACCTTC	CASSLNRVGYTF
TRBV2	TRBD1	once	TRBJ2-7	TGTGCCAGTACCCCGGGACAGTGGGACGAGCAGTACTTC	CASTPGQWDEQYF